The clone carrying this T cell receptor beta chain was counted once. The data derive from a study of CD8 T cells in Susac syndrome. An input of roughly 0.45 to 1 ug of RNA was subjected to reverse transcription using random hexamers. TCRdb fed the immunoSEQ multiplex PCR reads into MiXCR, producing one record per CDR3 protein. The repertoire holds about 200,000 distinct CDR3 sequences, with 90% to 95% as singletons. V gave up 4 bases and J gave up 5 bases; unmatched junction bases: 8. CDR1 and CDR2 (germline): SGHAT, FQNNGV. There are 15 residues in the CDR3. This TCR was sampled from a human donor in good health. The sample consisted of CD4+ T cells from PBMCs. The chain carries TRBV11-2 and TRBJ2-5; TRBD1 agrees at 9 bases. The CDR3 spells CASSSNRGRGETQYF. CDR3 nucleotide sequence: TGTGCCAGCAGCTCCAACAGGGGGCGCGGGGAGACCCAGTACTTC.